This section outlines one T cell receptor beta chain sequence together with its context. The antigen remains undetermined. Specified time point: newly diagnosed, previously untreated cHL patient sample. Purified CD4+ T cells were obtained from thawed PBMCs through magnetic negative selection. Peripheral samples used as comparators were newly diagnosed, untreated classical Hodgkin lymphoma PBMCs. This sample is part of a study of PD-1 blockade in classical Hodgkin lymphoma. Here immunoSEQ multiplex PCR was the method, and the copy in TCRdb shows in-frame clones only, minus some. Of around 31,000 clones listed, about 89% are singletons. In germline, CDR1 is MNHEY, CDR2 SVGAGI. V was trimmed by 0 bases and J by 0 bases, leaving 8 bases between them. CDR3 size: 15 residues. Regarding the study as a whole: Newly diagnosed patients reportedly trailed healthy donors in baseline TCR diversity. Factors driving the repertoire differences, possibly disease activity or prior therapy, remain undefined.

The V call is TRBV6-5, the J call TRBJ1-1; possibly TRBD1 for D (6 bases). This clonotype originated in a human donor with classical Hodgkin lymphoma. What was sequenced was CD4+ T cells from blood. The CDR3 DNA reads as TGTGCCAGCAGTTACTCTGGACAGTTGAACACTGAAGCTTTCTTT. Amino acids: CASSYSGQLNTEAFF.